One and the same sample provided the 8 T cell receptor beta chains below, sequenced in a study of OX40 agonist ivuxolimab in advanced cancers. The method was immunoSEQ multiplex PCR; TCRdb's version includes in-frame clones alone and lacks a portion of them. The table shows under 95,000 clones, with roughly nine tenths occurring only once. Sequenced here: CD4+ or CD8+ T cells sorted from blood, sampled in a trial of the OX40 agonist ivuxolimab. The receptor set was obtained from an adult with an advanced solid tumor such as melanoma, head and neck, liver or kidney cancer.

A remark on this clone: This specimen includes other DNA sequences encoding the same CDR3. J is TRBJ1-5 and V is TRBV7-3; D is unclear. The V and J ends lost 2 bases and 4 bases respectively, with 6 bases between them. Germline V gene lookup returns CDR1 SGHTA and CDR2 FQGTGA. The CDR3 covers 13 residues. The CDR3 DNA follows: TGTGCCAGCAGCTTAGATTTGAATCAGCCCCAGCATTTT. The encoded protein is CASSLDLNQPQHF.

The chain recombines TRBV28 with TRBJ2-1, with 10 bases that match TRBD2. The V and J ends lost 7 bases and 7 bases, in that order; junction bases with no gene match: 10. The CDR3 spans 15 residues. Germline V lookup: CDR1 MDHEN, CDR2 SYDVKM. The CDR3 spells CASTYTSGTGNEQFF. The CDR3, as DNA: TGTGCCAGCACCTATACTAGCGGGACGGGGAATGAGCAGTTCTTC.

The CDR3 here is CASSGNRGEDGYTF. The CDR3 bases are TGTGCCAGCAGCGGAAACAGGGGTGAAGATGGCTACACCTTC. This rearrangement joins TRBV9 to TRBJ1-2, with 7 bases aligning to TRBD1. The CDR3 is made up of 14 amino acids. From germline, CDR1 is SGDLS and CDR2 YYNGEE. V was clipped by 3 bases and J by 6 bases; unmatched bases: 8.

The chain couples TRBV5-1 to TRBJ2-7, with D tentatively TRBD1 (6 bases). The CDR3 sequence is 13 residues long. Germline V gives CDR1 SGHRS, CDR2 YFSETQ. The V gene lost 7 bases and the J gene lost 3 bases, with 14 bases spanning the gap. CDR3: CASGEQGYYEQYF. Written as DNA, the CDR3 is TGCGCCAGCGGAGAACAGGGCTACTACGAGCAGTACTTC.

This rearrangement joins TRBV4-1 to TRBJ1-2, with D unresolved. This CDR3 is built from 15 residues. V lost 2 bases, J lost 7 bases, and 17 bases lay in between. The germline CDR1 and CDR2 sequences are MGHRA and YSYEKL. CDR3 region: CASSQSENSVGGYTF. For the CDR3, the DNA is TGCGCCAGCAGCCAAAGCGAAAACAGCGTTGGTGGCTACACCTTC.

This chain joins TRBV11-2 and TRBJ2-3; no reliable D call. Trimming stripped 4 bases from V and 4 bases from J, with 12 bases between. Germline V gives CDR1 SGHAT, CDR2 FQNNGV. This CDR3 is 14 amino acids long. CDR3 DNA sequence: TGTGCCAGCAGCTCCAGTCTGACTTCAGATACGCAGTATTTT. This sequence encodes CASSSSLTSDTQYF. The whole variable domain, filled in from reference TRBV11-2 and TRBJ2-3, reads EAGVAQSPRYKIIEKRQSVAFWCNPISGHATLYWYQQILGQGPKLLIQFQNNGVVDDSQLPKDRFSAERLKGVDSTLKIQPAKLEDSAVYLCASSSSLTSDTQYFGPGTRLTVL.

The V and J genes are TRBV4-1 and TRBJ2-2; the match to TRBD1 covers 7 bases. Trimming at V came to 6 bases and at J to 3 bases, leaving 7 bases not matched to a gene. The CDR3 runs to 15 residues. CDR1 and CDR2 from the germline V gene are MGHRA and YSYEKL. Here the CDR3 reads CASRTTGAHTGELFF. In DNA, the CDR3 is TGCGCCAGCAGGACCACAGGGGCCCACACCGGGGAGCTGTTTTTT.

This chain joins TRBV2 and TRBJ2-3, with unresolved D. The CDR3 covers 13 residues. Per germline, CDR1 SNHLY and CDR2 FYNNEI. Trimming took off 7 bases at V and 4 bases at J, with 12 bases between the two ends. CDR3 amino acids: CASTLSLADTQYF. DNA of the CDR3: TGTGCCAGCACTCTCTCTCTGGCAGATACGCAGTATTTT.